This TCR beta chain was retrieved from a study of response to subunit inactivated influenza vaccine. TCRdb reprocessed the RT-PCR reads with MiXCR, giving one entry per CDR3 protein. The repertoire holds about 520,000 distinct CDR3 sequences, with less than 30% as singletons. Sequencing was performed on CD4+ T cells sorted from PBMCs, taken approximately 5 days after vaccination. This TCR was sampled from a man aged 50 or older who received an inactivated influenza vaccine.

CDR3 loop: CSARVGSPNTGELFF. The CDR3 region has the DNA TGCAGTGCTAGAGTGGGCAGTCCGAACACCGGGGAGCTGTTTTTT. V and J are TRBV20-1 and TRBJ2-2; D is uncertain. V was clipped by 1 base and J by 0 bases, with 9 bases between them. Germline V gene sequence: CDR1 DFQATT, CDR2 SNEGSKA (reference sequence). CDR3 length: 15 amino acids.